This note documents a single TCR beta chain sequence. What it recognizes is unknown. The sample comes from a study of T cells after yellow fever vaccination. Points from the study as a whole: Post-booster reappearance was seen for most primary-vaccination clones (roughly 96% CD4, 75% to 90% CD8). One caveat is that FACS-sorted repertoires could contain abundant clonotypes contaminating from the bulk population.

The CDR3 has 13 residues. V lost 8 bases to trimming and J lost 5 bases; unmatched junction nucleotides: 8. From germline, CDR1 is SNHLY and CDR2 FYNNEI. A universal primer site and UMIs were added as TCR cDNA was made by 5'RACE template switching. TCRdb ran MiXCR on the 5' RACE reads and lists one entry per CDR3 protein. The table has roughly 120,000 distinct CDR3 sequences, roughly 6.8% seen once; the top ten hold approximately 2.7%. The clonotype comes from a man aged 18 to 29 who received the YFV17D yellow fever vaccine. Sequencing was performed on CD4+ T cells sorted from PBMCs, taken 35 to 50 days after the first yellow fever vaccination. The chain uses TRBV2 and TRBJ1-1; 7 nucleotides align to TRBD1. CDR3 in amino acids: CASSDRELTEAFF. CDR3 nucleotides: TGTGCCAGCTCCGACAGGGAATTGACTGAAGCTTTCTTT.